Detailed here is one TCR beta chain. Its target is not known. The V gene lost 3 bases and the J gene lost 2 bases, with 21 bases spanning the gap. There are 17 residues in the CDR3. The germline V gene encodes CDR1 SGHRS and CDR2 YFSETQ. It was with unique molecular identifiers that the TCRbeta library was prepared. TCRdb re-derived calls from the PCR reads in MiXCR, one entry per CDR3 protein. The sample carries 60,000 to 100,000 distinct CDR3 sequences, about a sixth recorded once. This record comes from a study of T-cell reconstitution after alpha-beta-depleted transplantation in children. General study results and limits: The study reportedly traced alpha-beta T cells about two months after transplant to several hundred expanded graft clones. One year after transplant, T-cell counts and diversity came mostly from newly produced T cells.

This chain links TRBV5-1 with TRBJ2-7, with D tentatively TRBD1 or TRBD2 (5 bases each). This receptor was obtained from a male patient between 2 and 10 years old who had a stem cell transplant for acute lymphoblastic leukemia, so the T cells may come from the graft donor. The source material was PBMCs, mostly from graft donor cells, sampled 360 days after TCRalphabeta/CD19-depleted stem cell transplant. CDR3 in DNA: TGCGCCAGCAGCTCCGACACCTCAGGGAGTAGGGCCTACGAGCAGTACTTC. It encodes CASSSDTSGSRAYEQYF. Full variable domain (missing parts from reference TRBV5-1 and TRBJ2-7): KAGVTQTPRYLIKTRGQQVTLSCSPISGHRSVSWYQQTPGQGLQFLFEYFSETQRNKGNFPGRFSGRQFSNSRSEMNVSTLELGDSALYLCASSSDTSGSRAYEQYFGPGTRLTVT.